A single sample gave rise to the 10 T cell receptor beta chains below, sequenced in a study of shared clonotypes between healthy human individuals. TCRdb's copy holds only in-frame clones and misses some; the assay was immunoSEQ multiplex PCR. The data show about 2.4 million clones, approximately 93% seen once. Sequencing was done on a sample of naive CD4+ T cells from PBMCs. The subset is: CD45RA+ positively selected. The origin of the receptors is a man between 18 and 35 years old in good health. Some clones in this sample may be carry-over from other donors' samples.

V gene TRBV7-7 combines with J gene TRBJ2-7; 7 bases align to TRBD2. The CDR3 spans 15 residues. Germline loops: CDR1 SSHAT, CDR2 FNYEAQ (reference sequence). V lost 5 bases and J lost 1; bases outside the gene matches: 8. The DNA of the CDR3 is TGTGCCAGCAGCCCGAAGCTAGCGGATTCCTACGAGCAGTACTTC. As protein: CASSPKLADSYEQYF.

The chain joins TRBV7-9 to TRBJ1-2, with D possibly matching TRBD1 (5 bases). Trimming took off 5 bases at V and 4 bases at J, with 14 bases between the two ends. The CDR3 covers 14 residues. Germline CDR1 is SEHNR and CDR2 is FQNEAQ (reference sequence). The CDR3 DNA reads as TGTGCCAGCAGCGCGGGGACGGGCACCTATGGCTACACCTTC. The encoded protein is CASSAGTGTYGYTF.

This clone was found a few times. This rearrangement joins TRBV2 to TRBJ1-1; TRBD1 aligns across 7 bases. The CDR3 contains 14 residues. V dropped 6 bases and J dropped 0; count of bases not matched to a gene: 4. The V gene's germline CDR1 is SNHLY and CDR2 FYNNEI. The CDR3 protein is CASRGGTVNTEAFF. The CDR3, as DNA: TGTGCCAGCAGGGGCGGGACAGTGAACACTGAAGCTTTCTTT.

The chain combines TRBV7-9 with TRBJ2-1, with D unresolved. This CDR3 contains 11 residues. Germline CDR1 SEHNR, CDR2 FQNEAQ (reference sequence). V was clipped by 8 bases and J by 9 bases, with 11 bases between them. The CDR3, as DNA: TGTGCCAGCCTATATTTTGGTGAGCAGTTCTTC. Translation: CASLYFGEQFF.

The chain has TRBV2 and TRBJ1-5; TRBD1 matches at 7 bases. Germline loops: CDR1 SNHLY, CDR2 FYNNEI. V shed 2 bases and J 6 bases; nucleotides not matched to a gene: 4. The CDR3 sequence is 14 residues long. The CDR3 nucleotides read TGTGCCAGCAGTGAAAGGACAGGTAGTCAGCCCCAGCATTTT. Its translation: CASSERTGSQPQHF.

J is TRBJ2-1 and V is TRBV6-5; 10 bases match TRBD2. Trimming at V came to 0 bases and at J to 5 bases, leaving 1 base not matched to a gene. The CDR3 has 15 residues. Germline values: CDR1 MNHEY, CDR2 SVGAGI. CDR3: CASSYSAGGNNEQFF. In DNA form, the CDR3 reads TGTGCCAGCAGTTACTCAGCGGGAGGGAACAATGAGCAGTTCTTC.

The genes are TRBV7-9 and TRBJ2-1, with a possible D match to TRBD2 (5 bases). This CDR3 is built from 16 residues. The V and J ends lost 0 bases and 9 bases respectively, with 18 bases between them. Germline V CDR1 and CDR2: SEHNR, FQNEAQ (reference sequence). The CDR3 DNA reads as TGTGCCAGCAGCTTAGCCCACGCGGGTCTCCCCGGTGAGCAGTTCTTC. Translation: CASSLAHAGLPGEQFF.

This clone was recorded only once. This sample also contains other DNA sequences that code for the same CDR3. The chain recombines TRBV19 with TRBJ1-2; TRBD1 is a possible D gene (5 bases). This CDR3 region has 13 residues. In germline, CDR1 is LNHDA, CDR2 SQIVND (reference sequence). V dropped 5 bases and J dropped 3 bases, with 10 bases sitting between them. CDR3 sequence reads: CASSPWGDYGYTF. The CDR3 nucleotides are TGTGCCAGTAGTCCTTGGGGGGACTATGGCTACACCTTC. Drawing the rest from reference TRBV19 and TRBJ1-2, the complete variable domain is DGGITQSPKYLFRKEGQNVTLSCEQNLNHDAMYWYRQDPGQGLRLIYYSQIVNDFQKGDIAEGYSVSREKKESFPLTVTSAQKNPTAFYLCASSPWGDYGYTFGSGTRLTVV.

This chain connects TRBV11-2 to TRBJ1-6; 7 bases align to TRBD1. CDR1 is SGHAT and CDR2 is FQNNGV in the germline V gene. The CDR3 is 16 amino acids. With V trimmed by 5 bases and J by 0 bases, 4 bases remained unmatched. CDR3 in DNA: TGTGCCAGCAGCGCGTCAGGGGGCTCCTATAATTCACCCCTCCACTTT. Amino acids: CASSASGGSYNSPLHF.

The rearrangement joins TRBV19 to TRBJ1-5; D may be TRBD1 (6 bases). Germline CDR1 and CDR2: LNHDA and SQIVND (reference sequence). CDR3 length: 15 amino acids. With 6 bases removed from V and 5 bases from J, the gap between germline ends came to 17 bases. CDR3 loop: CASSWGPGGDQPQHF. The CDR3 DNA reads TGTGCCAGTAGCTGGGGGCCGGGGGGAGATCAGCCCCAGCATTTT. The full variable domain, in which reference TRBV19 and TRBJ1-5 provide the parts outside the CDR3, is DGGITQSPKYLFRKEGQNVTLSCEQNLNHDAMYWYRQDPGQGLRLIYYSQIVNDFQKGDIAEGYSVSREKKESFPLTVTSAQKNPTAFYLCASSWGPGGDQPQHFGDGTRLSIL.